The 24 T cell receptor beta chains presented below share a single source sample, sequenced in a study of blood T cells in healthy people across ages. A second PCR, run for about 7 to 12 cycles, used a sample-barcoded 5' primer plus a J-beta primer mix. TCRdb analysed the 5' RACE reads with MiXCR anew, one entry per CDR3 protein. This table has 750,000 to 850,000 distinct CDR3 sequences, roughly 25% appearing once. The data were also submitted as part of a second study, on T cells of mothers and their children.

Sample: blood. These receptors all come from a boy between 5 and 17 years old in good health.

This clonotype showed up just a few times. The V and J genes are TRBV20-1 and TRBJ2-7; 8 bases are a match to TRBD1. The CDR3 covers 14 residues. CDR1 DFQATT and CDR2 SNEGSKA come from the germline V gene (reference sequence). Germline trimming cut 6 bases from V and 6 bases from J; bases unmatched to any gene: 13. The CDR3 sequence is CSALPDRDGSEQYF. CDR3 bases: TGCAGTGCCCTCCCGGACAGGGATGGGTCCGAGCAGTACTTC.

This chain connects TRBV12-3 or TRBV12-4 to TRBJ1-3; TRBD1 might be the D (6 bases). Trimming took off 2 bases at V and 5 bases at J, with 13 bases between the two ends. This CDR3 comprises 15 residues. CDR3 DNA: TGTGCCAGCAGTTTACGGCAGGGGAAGAGAAACACCATATATTTT. It is translated as CASSLRQGKRNTIYF.

The rearrangement joins TRBV7-8 to TRBJ2-5; no clear D gene. V lost 0 bases, J lost 5 bases, and 13 bases lay in between. This CDR3 contains 15 residues. Germline-derived CDR1 and CDR2 are SGHVS and FQNEAQ. The CDR3 DNA follows: TGTGCCAGCAGCTTAGCGCTAGGAACCGGGGAGACCCAGTACTTC. Translated: CASSLALGTGETQYF.

This clonotype has a handful of counts. The chain is built from TRBV29-1 and TRBJ2-7; 8 bases are shared with TRBD2. Germline assignment: CDR1 SQVTM and CDR2 ANQGSEA. Losses at the gene ends were 4 bases for V and 2 bases for J; bases not matched to a gene: 7. This CDR3 region has 14 residues. The CDR3 DNA reads TGCAGCGTTGGTCCTAGCGGGCGGCCCTACGAGCAGTACTTC. Protein: CSVGPSGRPYEQYF.

The chain has TRBV2 and TRBJ2-4, with a tentative D call TRBD2 (6 bases). CDR3 length: 14 amino acids. V gave up 6 bases and J gave up 1 base, with 10 bases separating them. The germline V gene has CDR1 SNHLY and CDR2 FYNNEI. For the CDR3, the DNA is TGTGCCAGCAGGGAGGGCTTGGCCAAAAACATTCAGTACTTC. Translation: CASREGLAKNIQYF.

This clonotype was seen only a few times. V usage is TRBV29-1 and J usage is TRBJ2-3, with TRBD1 matching over 12 bases. Trimming took 4 bases from V and 6 from J; bases not matched to a gene: 11. CDR3 size: 16 residues. Germline V gives CDR1 SQVTM, CDR2 ANQGSEA. In DNA form, the CDR3 reads TGCAGCGTTGCACCATGGGACAGGGGGCTCCAGGATACGCAGTATTTT. Translating it yields CSVAPWDRGLQDTQYF.

About this clonotype itself: This likely comes from a read error, as the CDR3 has no conserved phenylalanine or tryptophan at its end. CDR3 region: CASSQGTAQETQYC. The CDR3 DNA sequence: TGCGCCAGCAGCCAAGGGACAGCACAAGAGACCCAGTACTGC. V is TRBV4-1 and J is TRBJ2-5; the D gene is possibly TRBD1 (6 bases). Germline loops: CDR1 MGHRA, CDR2 YSYEKL. The CDR3 extends over 14 amino acids. Trimming shortened V by 1 base and J by 2 bases, and 8 bases separated the two germline ends.

The V call is TRBV20-1, the J call TRBJ2-2; 10 bases line up with TRBD1. The CDR3 consists of 14 residues. Per the germline V gene, CDR1 is DFQATT and CDR2 is SNEGSKA (reference sequence). The junction had 9 bases not matched to a gene; V was cut back by 8 bases and J by 6 bases. CDR3 sequence reads: CSSPGQGKAGELFF. In DNA, the CDR3 is TGCAGTTCCCCGGGACAGGGGAAAGCCGGGGAGCTGTTTTTT.

This chain's CDR3 is CASSRTGRDVKLFF. The CDR3 DNA follows: TGTGCCAGCAGTCGGACAGGGAGAGATGTAAAACTGTTTTTT. The gene calls are TRBV12-3 or TRBV12-4 and TRBJ1-4; 8 bases line up with TRBD1. V was clipped by 5 bases and J by 10 bases; unmatched bases: 9. The CDR3 runs to 14 residues.

This clonotype was picked up a small number of times. The CDR3 is CSASLLDETQYF. CDR3 nucleotides: TGCAGTGCTAGTCTACTAGACGAGACCCAGTACTTC. The chain employs TRBV20-1 and TRBJ2-5; D may be TRBD2 (5 bases). CDR3 size: 12 residues. With 3 bases removed from V and 5 bases from J, the gap between germline ends came to 10 bases. CDR1 is DFQATT and CDR2 is SNEGSKA in the germline V gene (reference sequence).

The genes are TRBV20-1 and TRBJ1-2; D might be TRBD1 (5 bases). This CDR3 is built from 13 residues. V was pared by 4 bases and J by 4 bases, with 13 bases between. Germline V gives CDR1 DFQATT, CDR2 SNEGSKA (reference sequence). Written as DNA, the CDR3 is TGCAGTGCTATCCAGGGAAGCGGCTATGGCTACACCTTC. Amino acid sequence: CSAIQGSGYGYTF.

In this sample, this clonotype turned up a few times. The chain couples TRBV9 to TRBJ2-7; D may be TRBD2 (5 bases). Per the germline V gene, CDR1 is SGDLS and CDR2 is YYNGEE. The CDR3 length is 13 residues. V was cut by 0 bases and J by 4 bases, with 8 bases left in between. The CDR3 DNA reads as TGTGCCAGCAGCGTAGGGGGAGATTACGAGCAGTACTTC. Protein product: CASSVGGDYEQYF.

J is TRBJ2-5 and V is TRBV29-1; TRBD2 aligns across 8 bases. This CDR3 is built from 15 residues. V lost 4 bases and J lost 1; bases outside the gene matches: 8. The germline gives CDR1 SQVTM, CDR2 ANQGSEA. The CDR3 sequence: CSVVGLAGFQETQYF. The CDR3 DNA reads TGCAGCGTTGTGGGGCTAGCGGGCTTCCAAGAGACCCAGTACTTC.

A few counts support this clonotype. This rearrangement joins TRBV4-3 to TRBJ2-5; 7 bases align to TRBD1. TRBJ2-7 matches the DNA end more closely, so the J call is doubtful. Per the germline V gene, CDR1 is LGHNA and CDR2 is YSLEER. This CDR3 region has 15 residues. The CDR3: CASSQDRANRGEQYF. The DNA of the CDR3 is TGCGCCAGCAGCCAAGATCGGGCGAACAGGGGCGAGCAGTACTTC.

The table lists this clonotype with a few counts. This chain joins TRBV12-3 or TRBV12-4 and TRBJ1-5; D not resolved. The CDR3 covers 13 residues. V was cut by 5 bases and J by 4 bases, with 9 bases left in between. The DNA of the CDR3 is TGTGCCAGCAGTGCCTACAGTAATCAGCCCCAGCATTTT. Amino acid sequence: CASSAYSNQPQHF.

This chain uses TRBV7-9 with TRBJ2-7, with 7 bases matching TRBD1. V was pared by 4 bases and J by 2 bases, with 2 bases of the junction left unmatched. This CDR3 contains 13 residues. Per the germline V gene, CDR1 is SEHNR and CDR2 is FQNEAQ (reference sequence). The CDR3 DNA follows: TGTGCCAGCAGCTGGGACAGCCCCTACGAGCAGTACTTC. Its protein product is CASSWDSPYEQYF.

The chain uses TRBV20-1 and TRBJ2-4; weak D call: TRBD2 (5 bases). The CDR3 spans 13 residues. Germline CDR1 is DFQATT and CDR2 is SNEGSKA (reference sequence). Trimming shortened V by 6 bases and J by 0 bases, and 9 bases separated the two germline ends. The CDR3 region is CSATSGAKNIQYF. The CDR3 DNA follows: TGCAGTGCCACCAGCGGAGCCAAAAACATTCAGTACTTC.

This chain joins TRBV20-1 and TRBJ2-1; the match to TRBD1 covers 7 bases. The CDR3 has 18 residues. With 2 bases clipped from V and 7 bases from J, the junction kept 20 bases outside the gene matches. Germline V gene lookup returns CDR1 DFQATT and CDR2 SNEGSKA (reference sequence). The DNA of the CDR3 is TGCAGTGCTAGACGGGACATTGCCCAGACAGGGATCTGGAATGAGCAGTTCTTC. Encoded protein: CSARRDIAQTGIWNEQFF.

This clonotype has at least ten counts. The rearrangement joins TRBV20-1 to TRBJ1-6; unclear D gene. Trimming pared 3 bases from V and 16 bases from J, leaving 19 bases between. Germline CDR1 is DFQATT and CDR2 is SNEGSKA (reference sequence). The CDR3 covers 13 residues. CDR3 sequence: CSASDSRLGFLHF. CDR3 DNA sequence: TGCAGTGCTAGCGACTCCCGGCTGGGGTTTCTCCACTTT.

This rearrangement joins TRBV4-1 to TRBJ2-7; no reliable D call. The CDR3 loop spans 15 amino acids. Germline V gene data show CDR1 as MGHRA and CDR2 as YSYEKL. V gave up 1 base and J gave up 1 base, with 11 bases separating them. Here the CDR3 DNA reads TGCGCCAGCAGCCAAGTTTTTGGTTTATCCTACGAGCAGTACTTC. This gives the protein CASSQVFGLSYEQYF.

The chain carries TRBV5-1 and TRBJ1-2; D gene ambiguous. The germline CDR1 and CDR2 sequences are SGHRS and YFSETQ. Trimming took 2 bases from V and 6 from J, leaving 14 bases between them. This CDR3 contains 14 residues. The CDR3 loop reads CASSFRLNIDGYTF. The CDR3 DNA reads as TGCGCCAGCAGCTTTAGGCTAAACATCGATGGCTACACCTTC. The complete variable domain, with remaining parts taken from reference TRBV5-1 and TRBJ1-2, reads KAGVTQTPRYLIKTRGQQVTLSCSPISGHRSVSWYQQTPGQGLQFLFEYFSETQRNKGNFPGRFSGRQFSNSRSEMNVSTLELGDSALYLCASSFRLNIDGYTFGSGTRLTVV.

CDR3 nucleotide sequence: TGTGCCAGCAGGGCACAGGGGGTGTCACCCCAGCATTTT. This encodes CASRAQGVSPQHF. This chain links TRBV6-2 or TRBV6-3 with TRBJ1-5, with 8 bases that match TRBD1. Germline V CDR1 and CDR2: MNHEY, SVGEGT. The CDR3 totals 13 residues. V shed 6 bases and J 10 bases; nucleotides not matched to a gene: 8.

This chain connects TRBV5-6 to TRBJ2-3; D remains unclear. Between the trimmed V and J ends, which lost 2 bases and 5 bases, there was a span of 12 bases. The CDR3 sequence is 14 residues long. Germline CDR1 and CDR2: SGHDT and YYEEEE. CDR3 loop: CASSFGTSRDTQYF. CDR3 bases: TGTGCCAGCAGCTTCGGCACGTCTCGAGATACGCAGTATTTT.

The rearrangement uses TRBV27 and TRBJ2-5; TRBD1 might be the D (5 bases). Trimming removed 0 bases at V and 0 bases at J, with 5 bases between. The CDR3 extends over 14 amino acids. The V gene's germline CDR1 is MNHEY and CDR2 SMNVEV (reference sequence). The chain's CDR3 is CASSLSTDQETQYF. CDR3 bases: TGTGCCAGCAGTTTATCGACAGACCAAGAGACCCAGTACTTC.